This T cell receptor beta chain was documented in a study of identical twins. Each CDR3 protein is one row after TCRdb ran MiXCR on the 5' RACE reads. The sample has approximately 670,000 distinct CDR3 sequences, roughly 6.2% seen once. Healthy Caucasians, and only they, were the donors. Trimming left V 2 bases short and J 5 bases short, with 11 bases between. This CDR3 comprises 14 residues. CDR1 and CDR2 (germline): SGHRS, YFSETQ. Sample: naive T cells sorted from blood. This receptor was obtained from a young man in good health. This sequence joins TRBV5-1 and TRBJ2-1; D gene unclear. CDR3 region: CASSFQDGNNEQFF. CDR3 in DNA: TGCGCCAGCAGCTTCCAGGACGGAAACAATGAGCAGTTCTTC. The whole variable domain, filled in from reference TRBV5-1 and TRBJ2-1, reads KAGVTQTPRYLIKTRGQQVTLSCSPISGHRSVSWYQQTPGQGLQFLFEYFSETQRNKGNFPGRFSGRQFSNSRSEMNVSTLELGDSALYLCASSFQDGNNEQFFGPGTRLTVL.